The source of this T cell receptor (beta chain) is a study of CD8 T cells in ankylosing spondylitis. There are a few counts of this clonotype. Its antigen remains unknown. Whole-study findings and limits: Clones linked to disease, bearing a CD8+ phenotype, were relatively rare in peripheral blood. It appeared that ankylosing spondylitis blood was characterized by a TCR beta motif of fewer than 10 highly homologous variants. Earlier literature documents some of the motif variants in reactive arthritis synovial fluid and blood. Disease-linked clones reportedly showed significant enrichment in matched ankylosing spondylitis synovial fluid.

The CDR3 runs 12 residues. V lost 5 bases, J lost 7 bases, and 11 bases lay in between. Quantitative 5'-RACE with molecular barcodes was used to make the TCR beta libraries. Via MiXCR, TCRdb re-called the 5' RACE reads, giving one row per CDR3 protein. This table has 800,000 to 900,000 distinct CDR3 sequences, about 11% appearing once. The gene calls are TRBV12-3 or TRBV12-4 and TRBJ2-5; unclear D gene. The sample comprised blood, either unsorted or a sorted T cell fraction (not recorded which). The receptor comes from a male donor with ankylosing spondylitis. For the CDR3, the DNA is TGTGCCAGCAGTCTACCCTATGGGACCCAGTACTTC. Its translation: CASSLPYGTQYF.